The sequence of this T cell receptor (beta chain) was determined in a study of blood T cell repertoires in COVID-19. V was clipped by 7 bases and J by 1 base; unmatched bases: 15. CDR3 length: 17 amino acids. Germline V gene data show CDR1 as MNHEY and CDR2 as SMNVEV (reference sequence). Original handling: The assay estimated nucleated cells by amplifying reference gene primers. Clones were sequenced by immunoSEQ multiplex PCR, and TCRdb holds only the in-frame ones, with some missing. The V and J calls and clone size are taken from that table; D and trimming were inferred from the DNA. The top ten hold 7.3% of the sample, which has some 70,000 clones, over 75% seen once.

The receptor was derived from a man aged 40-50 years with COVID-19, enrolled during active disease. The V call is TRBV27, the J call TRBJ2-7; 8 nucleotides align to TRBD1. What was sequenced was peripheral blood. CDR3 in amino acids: CASKRDQTGGPSYEQYF. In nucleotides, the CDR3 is TGTGCCAGCAAACGAGATCAAACAGGGGGGCCTTCCTACGAGCAGTACTTC.